These T cell receptor beta chains were read from a single sample in a study of cytomegalovirus exposure and HLA in healthy donors. Sequencing was performed with immunoSEQ multiplex PCR; in TCRdb, only in-frame clones are kept and a portion is missing. The sample carries under 120,000 clones, around three quarters recorded once. Sequenced sample: PBMCs. These receptors came from a man over 45 in good health and CMV-seropositive. CDR3s include the opening cysteine and the closing phenylalanine or tryptophan.

v_call: TRBV30; j_call: TRBJ1-2; cdr3_aa: CAWSSQDLANYGYTF
v_call: TRBV4-2; j_call: TRBJ1-1; cdr3_aa: CASSQDRNTEAFF
v_call: TRBV7-3; j_call: TRBJ2-3; cdr3_aa: CASSPQAGGPDTQYF
v_call: TRBV7-6; j_call: TRBJ2-5; cdr3_aa: CASSPRSGAETQYF
v_call: TRBV5-1; j_call: TRBJ2-1; cdr3_aa: CASSLEGDEQFF
v_call: TRBV2; j_call: TRBJ2-1; cdr3_aa: CASSDLHRGSYNEQFF
v_call: TRBV7-8; j_call: TRBJ1-2; cdr3_aa: CASSRGQWEYGYTF
v_call: TRBV27; j_call: TRBJ2-7; cdr3_aa: CASSPWTAKGDEQYF
v_call: TRBV12-2; j_call: NA; cdr3_aa: CASRLVPCGRDREQYF
v_call: TRBV5-1; j_call: TRBJ2-7; cdr3_aa: CASSLTEEQYF
v_call: TRBV4-1; j_call: TRBJ1-4; cdr3_aa: CASSQGQGARNEKLFF
v_call: TRBV6-8; j_call: TRBJ2-7; cdr3_aa: CARTYTLERQGAGEQYF
v_call: TRBV10-2; j_call: TRBJ2-1; cdr3_aa: CASSGTSGSDEQFF
v_call: TRBV6-5; j_call: TRBJ1-2; cdr3_aa: CASSYFPGLGYGYTF
v_call: TRBV5-1; j_call: TRBJ2-3; cdr3_aa: CASSRTGLLGTQYF
v_call: TRBV5-1; j_call: TRBJ1-2; cdr3_aa: CASSFTTGSGYTF
v_call: TRBV15; j_call: TRBJ2-5; cdr3_aa: CATSRVTGGTETQYF
v_call: TRBV19; j_call: TRBJ2-1; cdr3_aa: CASSTRGLYNEQFF
v_call: TRBV14; j_call: TRBJ2-1; cdr3_aa: CASSHRGQWNEQFF
v_call: TRBV5-1; j_call: TRBJ2-5; cdr3_aa: CASSGGGGETQYF
v_call: TRBV6-5; j_call: TRBJ1-5; cdr3_aa: CASSYSEGNQPQHF
v_call: TRBV7-2; j_call: TRBJ1-1; cdr3_aa: CASSLGQVNTEAFF
v_call: TRBV4-1; j_call: TRBJ1-2; cdr3_aa: CASSHPPGQINYGYTF
v_call: TRBV13; j_call: TRBJ2-3; cdr3_aa: CASSLDRDPTDTQYF
v_call: TRBV5-1; j_call: TRBJ2-7; cdr3_aa: CASSLVGGEQYF
v_call: TRBV18; j_call: TRBJ2-7; cdr3_aa: CASSSIDSYEQYF
v_call: TRBV19; j_call: TRBJ1-3; cdr3_aa: CASTNGSGNTIYF
v_call: TRBV5-1; j_call: TRBJ1-1; cdr3_aa: CASSLVGRRTTEAFF
v_call: TRBV2; j_call: TRBJ2-6; cdr3_aa: CASWWGIKPGANVLTF
v_call: TRBV30; j_call: TRBJ1-1; cdr3_aa: CAWDAGGDTEAFF
v_call: TRBV29-1; j_call: TRBJ1-2; cdr3_aa: CSVERWGQGNPGEGYTF
v_call: TRBV28; j_call: TRBJ2-6; cdr3_aa: CASSQTTPVSGANVLTF
v_call: TRBV6-4; j_call: NA; cdr3_aa: CASSKEGAGDYEQYF
v_call: TRBV6-5; j_call: TRBJ1-1; cdr3_aa: CASTARGTNTEAFF
v_call: TRBV10-3; j_call: TRBJ2-3; cdr3_aa: CAISSGQGDTQYF
v_call: TRBV28; j_call: TRBJ2-1; cdr3_aa: CASSLIGGPMGNEQFF
v_call: TRBV5-1; j_call: TRBJ1-5; cdr3_aa: CASSLTGEQPQHF
v_call: TRBV6-5; j_call: TRBJ2-1; cdr3_aa: CASSYRGSSYNEQFF
v_call: TRBV18; j_call: TRBJ2-5; cdr3_aa: CASSPTAFQQGKEETQYF
v_call: TRBV18; j_call: TRBJ2-5; cdr3_aa: CASSPSLQEGETQYF
v_call: TRBV21-1; j_call: TRBJ2-5; cdr3_aa: CASSRDRVSQETQYF
v_call: TRBV7-2; j_call: TRBJ1-5; cdr3_aa: CASSLTGTGGGQPQHF
v_call: TRBV5-1; j_call: NA; cdr3_aa: CASSLGGSDYEQYF
v_call: TRBV11-3; j_call: TRBJ2-2; cdr3_aa: CASSLGLYTGELFF
v_call: TRBV4-2; j_call: TRBJ2-5; cdr3_aa: CASSQVGGWEQETQYF
v_call: TRBV5-1; j_call: TRBJ1-1; cdr3_aa: CASSLDRLTTEAFF